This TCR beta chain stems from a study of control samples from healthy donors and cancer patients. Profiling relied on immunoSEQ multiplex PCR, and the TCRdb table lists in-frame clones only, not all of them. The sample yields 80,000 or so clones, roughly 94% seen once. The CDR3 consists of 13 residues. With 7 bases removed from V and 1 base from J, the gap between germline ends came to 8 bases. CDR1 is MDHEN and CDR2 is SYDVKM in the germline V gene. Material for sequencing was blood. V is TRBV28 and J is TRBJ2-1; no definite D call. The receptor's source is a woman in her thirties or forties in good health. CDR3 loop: CASKLRSYNEQFF. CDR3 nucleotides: TGTGCCAGCAAACTGAGATCCTACAATGAGCAGTTCTTC.